This entry concerns a single TCR beta chain. Its antigen is currently unknown. The data belong to a study of cytomegalovirus exposure and HLA in healthy donors. Trimming removed 2 bases at V and 2 bases at J, with 5 bases between. The CDR3 is 13 residues long. The V gene's germline CDR1 is SGHTS and CDR2 YDEGEE. Study outcomes and limitations: Specificity for CMV antigens was confirmed in vitro for a few of the CMV-associated chains. Prior analysis indicated that the majority of TCR beta V segments exhibited productivity approximately 87% or approximately 30% of the time. In a later analysis, a missense DCLRE1C variant was linked to TCR beta V- and J-gene trimming.

In the PCR, 60 Vbeta and 13 Jbeta primers were used. The data were produced by immunoSEQ multiplex PCR, yet TCRdb's version contains in-frame clones alone and is incomplete. The repertoire holds around 100,000 clones, about 59% seen once, with about 3.8% in the top ten. The sequenced material came from PBMCs. The rearrangement joins TRBV5-8 to TRBJ2-1, with unresolved D. The clonotype originates from a young man in good health and CMV-seropositive. The CDR3 here is CASSLAPYNEQFF. CDR3 nucleotide sequence: TGTGCCAGCAGCTTAGCCCCCTACAATGAGCAGTTCTTC. The full variable domain, in which reference TRBV5-8 and TRBJ2-1 provide the parts outside the CDR3, is EAGVTQSPTHLIKTRGQQATLRCSPISGHTSVYWYQQALGLGLQFLLWYDEGEERNRGNFPPRFSGRQFPNYSSELNVNALELEDSALYLCASSLAPYNEQFFGPGTRLTVL.